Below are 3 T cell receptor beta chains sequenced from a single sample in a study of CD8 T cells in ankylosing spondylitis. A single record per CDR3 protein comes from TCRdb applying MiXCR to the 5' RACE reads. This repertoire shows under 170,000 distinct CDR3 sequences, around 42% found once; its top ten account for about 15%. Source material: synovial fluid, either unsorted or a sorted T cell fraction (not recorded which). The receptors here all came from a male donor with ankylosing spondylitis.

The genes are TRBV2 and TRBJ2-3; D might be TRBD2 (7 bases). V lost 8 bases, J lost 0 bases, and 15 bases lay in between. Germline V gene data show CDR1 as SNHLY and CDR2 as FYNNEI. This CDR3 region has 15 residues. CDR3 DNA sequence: TGTGCCAGCGCGGGGGAGGGGGGGAGCACAGATACGCAGTATTTT. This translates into CASAGEGGSTDTQYF.

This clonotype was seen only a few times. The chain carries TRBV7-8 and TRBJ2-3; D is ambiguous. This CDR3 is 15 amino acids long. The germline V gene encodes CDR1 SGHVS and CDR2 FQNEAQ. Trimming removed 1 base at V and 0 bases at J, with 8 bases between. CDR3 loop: CASSLVLGSTDTQYF. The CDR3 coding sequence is TGTGCCAGCAGCTTAGTTCTCGGGAGCACAGATACGCAGTATTTT.

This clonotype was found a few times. This chain's CDR3 is CASSQQSRVPDTGELFF. In DNA form, the CDR3 reads TGCGCCAGCAGCCAACAGAGCAGGGTCCCGGACACCGGGGAGCTGTTTTTT. The chain employs TRBV4-1 and TRBJ2-2, with D tentatively TRBD1 (5 bases). The length of the CDR3 is 17 residues. In germline, CDR1 is MGHRA, CDR2 YSYEKL. V was trimmed by 2 bases and J by 3 bases, leaving 16 bases between them.